These 21 T cell receptor beta chains were all obtained from the same sample, sequenced in a study of PD-1 blockade in classical Hodgkin lymphoma. The protocol was immunoSEQ multiplex PCR, while the TCRdb copy is restricted to in-frame clones and leaves out a portion. Among under 20,000 clones listed, 92% were seen once. Regarding time point: newly diagnosed, previously untreated cHL patient sample. Investigators isolated CD4+ T cells from thawed PBMCs through magnetic negative selection. The source material was CD4+ T cells from blood. These receptors all come from a human donor with classical Hodgkin lymphoma.

V gene TRBV1 combines with J gene TRBJ2-1; TRBD2 reflects the table's D call only, with no check against the DNA. TRBV1 is tagged as a pseudogene. This CDR3 spans 15 amino acids. CDR3 DNA: TGCACCAGCAGCCAGGAACTAGCGCCCAGTCGGGGTCAGTTCTTC. Protein: CTSSQELAPSRGQFF.

The chain recombines TRBV6-5 with TRBJ2-4, with D possibly being TRBD1 (5 bases). The CDR3 runs 13 residues. Germline V gene data show CDR1 as MNHEY and CDR2 as SVGAGI. Deletions cut 2 bases from V and 15 bases from J, with 17 bases between. In nucleotides, the CDR3 is TGTGCCAGCAGTTACGAGGTTTTAGGGGCGAGGTACTTC. It translates to CASSYEVLGARYF.

In DNA, the CDR3 is TGTGCCAGCAGCTTGGTAGGTAGGTCAGGAAATGAGCAGTTCTTC. Translation: CASSLVGRSGNEQFF. V gene TRBV5-4 combines with J gene TRBJ2-1; no reliable D call. Per germline, CDR1 SGHNT and CDR2 YYREEE (reference sequence). V lost 0 bases to trimming and J lost 7 bases, with 14 bases between them. This CDR3 region has 15 residues.

The rearrangement joins TRBV30 to TRBJ2-1; no clear D gene. Germline V gene data show CDR1 as GTSNPN and CDR2 as SVGIG (reference sequence). The CDR3 sequence is 12 residues long. Trimming stripped 3 bases from V and 7 bases from J, with 10 bases between. CDR3 loop: CAWRVGSNEQFF. In DNA, the CDR3 is TGTGCCTGGAGGGTCGGAAGTAATGAGCAGTTCTTC. Full variable domain (outside the CDR3, taken from reference TRBV30 and TRBJ2-1): SQTIHQWPATLVQPVGSPLSLECTVEGTSNPNLYWYRQAAGRGLQLLFYSVGIGQISSEVPQNLSASRPQDRQFILSSKKLLLSDSGFYLCAWRVGSNEQFFGPGTRLTVL.

The rearrangement joins TRBV7-8 to TRBJ2-3; 12 bases fit TRBD2. Looked up from germline, CDR1 is SGHVS and CDR2 is FQNEAQ. Trimming at V came to 3 bases and at J to 2 bases, leaving 3 bases not matched to a gene. The CDR3 loop spans 16 amino acids. As DNA, the CDR3 is TGTGCCAGCAGCTTGGGACTAGCGGGTTCCACAGATACGCAGTATTTT. It yields the protein CASSLGLAGSTDTQYF.

The rearrangement uses TRBV18 and TRBJ2-3; D remains ambiguous. The V end was cut by 4 bases, the J end by 1 base, with 9 bases between. There are 14 residues in the CDR3. Germline lookup yields CDR1 KGHSH and CDR2 LQKENI. CDR3 sequence (DNA): TGTGCCAGCTCACGGAGCGACGGCACAGATACGCAGTATTTT. Protein sequence: CASSRSDGTDTQYF. Based on the CDR3 plus reference TRBV18 and TRBJ2-3, the full variable domain is NAGVMQNPRHLVRRRGQEARLRCSPMKGHSHVYWYRQLPEEGLKFMVYLQKENIIDESGMPKERFSAEFPKEGPSILRIQQVVRGDSAAYFCASSRSDGTDTQYFGPGTRLTVL.

This chain links TRBV27 with TRBJ1-5; TRBD1 matches at 7 bases. Germline V CDR1 and CDR2: MNHEY, SMNVEV (reference sequence). This CDR3 comprises 15 residues. With V trimmed by 0 bases and J by 4 bases, 3 bases remained unmatched. In nucleotides, the CDR3 is TGTGCCAGCAGTTTATCTGGACAGGATAATCAGCCCCAGCATTTT. Protein: CASSLSGQDNQPQHF.

The chain joins TRBV5-1 to TRBJ2-3; D is unclear. V shed 0 bases and J shed 4 bases, with 0 bases lying between them. The germline V gene has CDR1 SGHRS and CDR2 YFSETQ. CDR3 size: 11 residues. The CDR3 DNA sequence: TGCGCCAGCAGCTTGGCAGATACGCAGTATTTT. Amino acids: CASSLADTQYF.

This sequence joins TRBV5-6 and TRBJ2-2; D is tentatively TRBD1 or TRBD2 (5 bases each). Deletions cut 7 bases from V and 1 base from J, with 17 bases between. The CDR3 runs 16 residues. Germline lookup yields CDR1 SGHDT and CDR2 YYEEEE. CDR3: CASGRLGTQNTGELFF. CDR3 bases: TGTGCCAGCGGAAGGTTGGGGACCCAGAACACCGGGGAGCTGTTTTTT.

The V call is TRBV19, the J call TRBJ1-1, with D unclear. Trimming pared 6 bases from V and 0 bases from J, leaving 11 bases between. Germline V gives CDR1 LNHDA, CDR2 SQIVND (reference sequence). The CDR3 runs 14 residues. In DNA, the CDR3 is TGTGCCAGTAGCTACCATACCATGAACACTGAAGCTTTCTTT. It yields the protein CASSYHTMNTEAFF.

J is TRBJ1-2 and V is TRBV6-1; D perhaps matches TRBD1 (6 bases). The CDR3 has 12 amino acids. From germline, CDR1 is MNHNS and CDR2 SASEGT. Trimming took 10 bases from V and 0 from J, leaving 9 bases between them. The CDR3, as DNA: TGTGCCACCTGGACAGCTAACTATGGCTACACCTTC. It specifies CATWTANYGYTF.

V gene TRBV10-3 combines with J gene TRBJ1-1, with D unclear. V shed 10 bases and J shed 5 bases, with 17 bases lying between them. The CDR3 runs to 13 residues. Germline CDR1 reads ENHRY; CDR2 reads SYGVKD. CDR3 nucleotide sequence: TGTGCCAGCGAAGGAGTTATGGGGACTGAAGCTTTCTTT. Protein sequence: CASEGVMGTEAFF.

The V call is TRBV11-2, the J call TRBJ2-1, with 13 bases fitting TRBD2. The CDR3 spans 14 residues. The V segment lost 5 bases and the J segment 7 bases; nucleotides outside the gene matches: 2. From germline, CDR1 is SGHAT and CDR2 FQNNGV. Written as DNA, the CDR3 is TGTGCCAGCAGCCCGACTAGCGGGAGGAATGAGCAGTTCTTC. It codes for CASSPTSGRNEQFF.

V gene TRBV28 combines with J gene TRBJ2-1; TRBD1 agrees at 8 bases. With V trimmed by 4 bases and J by 9 bases, 11 bases remained unmatched. Germline lookup yields CDR1 MDHEN and CDR2 SYDVKM. The CDR3 has 15 residues. CDR3 DNA sequence: TGTGCCAGCAGTTCCGCCGGGACAGGAGGAGGTGAGCAGTTCTTC. Encoded protein: CASSSAGTGGGEQFF.

The genes are TRBV29-1 and TRBJ2-1; D gene ambiguous. Germline V CDR1 and CDR2: SQVTM, ANQGSEA. Trimming removed 4 bases from V and 3 bases from J, with 13 bases in between. This CDR3 spans 14 amino acids. CDR3 nucleotide sequence: TGCAGCGTTGGCCGGCCCCAATTCTACAATGAGCAGTTCTTC. Protein: CSVGRPQFYNEQFF.

The V and J genes are TRBV6-5 and TRBJ2-7; D tentatively reads TRBD1 or TRBD2 (5 bases each). In germline, CDR1 is MNHEY, CDR2 SVGAGI. The CDR3 runs to 14 residues. V shed 2 bases and J shed 0 bases, with 8 bases lying between them. The CDR3 DNA reads as TGTGCCAGCAGTTACGCCGGGACCTCCTACGAGCAGTACTTC. Protein: CASSYAGTSYEQYF.

The chain carries TRBV19 and TRBJ1-2, with 9 positions matching TRBD1. The V gene's germline CDR1 is LNHDA and CDR2 SQIVND (reference sequence). The V segment lost 6 bases and the J segment 5 bases; nucleotides outside the gene matches: 13. The CDR3 totals 16 residues. The CDR3 sequence: CASRENTWDRAYGYTF. In nucleotides, the CDR3 is TGTGCCAGTAGGGAGAACACATGGGACAGGGCGTATGGCTACACCTTC.

This clone was recorded once. The chain employs TRBV7-6 and TRBJ2-7; TRBD2 might be the D (5 bases). Looked up from germline, CDR1 is SGHVS and CDR2 is FNYEAQ. The CDR3 has 15 amino acids. V shed 0 bases and J shed 0 bases, with 9 bases lying between them. The CDR3 region has the DNA TGTGCCAGCAGCTTAGCGTCCAGCGGCTCCTACGAGCAGTACTTC. Its protein product is CASSLASSGSYEQYF.

The gene calls are TRBV19 and TRBJ1-4; 9 nucleotides line up with TRBD1. The CDR3 loop spans 15 amino acids. The V segment lost 3 bases and the J segment 5 bases; nucleotides outside the gene matches: 4. Germline assignment: CDR1 LNHDA and CDR2 SQIVND (reference sequence). The CDR3 is CASSIGQGKNEKLFF. Here the CDR3 DNA reads TGTGCCAGTAGTATTGGACAGGGGAAAAATGAAAAACTGTTTTTT.

This clone has a handful of counts. The chain recombines TRBV20-1 with TRBJ1-2; the D is unclear. Between the trimmed V and J ends, which lost 3 bases and 13 bases, there was a span of 9 bases. CDR1 is DFQATT, CDR2 SNEGSKA, per germline (reference sequence). The CDR3 spans 9 residues. CDR3 sequence reads: CSASKVGTF. The CDR3 DNA sequence: TGCAGTGCTAGTAAGGTCGGCACCTTC.

This chain connects TRBV18 to TRBJ1-1; D unresolved. Germline V gene sequence: CDR1 KGHSH, CDR2 LQKENI. The ends were cut back, 6 bases at V and 2 bases at J, with 4 bases in the middle. The CDR3 sequence is 11 residues long. The CDR3 nucleotides read TGTGCCAGCTCGGTCAACACTGAAGCTTTCTTT. This encodes CASSVNTEAFF.